Below are 3 T cell receptor beta chains sequenced from a single sample in a study of CD8 T cells in ankylosing spondylitis. TCRdb passed the 5' RACE reads through MiXCR, listing each CDR3 protein once. The sample contains fewer than 25,000 distinct CDR3 sequences, roughly 13% of which appear only once. The sample consisted of blood. These receptor sequences come from a male donor with ankylosing spondylitis or in good health (not recorded which).

This clonotype was detected only a few times. The V call is TRBV7-9, the J call TRBJ2-1, with D maybe TRBD2 (5 bases). From germline, CDR1 is SEHNR and CDR2 FQNEAQ (reference sequence). The CDR3 extends over 12 amino acids. V gave up 2 bases and J gave up 9 bases, with 8 bases separating them. CDR3 in amino acids: CASSLSGSEQFF. In DNA, the CDR3 is TGTGCCAGCAGCTTAAGTGGGAGTGAGCAGTTCTTC.

This clonotype was picked up many times. V and J are TRBV3-1 and TRBJ1-1, with D possibly TRBD1 on 5 matching bases. The V end was cut by 6 bases, the J end by 3 bases, with 14 bases between. Germline V gives CDR1 LGHDT, CDR2 YNNKEL (reference sequence). The CDR3 is 14 residues long. CDR3 in amino acids: CASRSLAGDTEAFF. The CDR3 DNA sequence: TGTGCCAGCAGGTCCCTCGCGGGGGACACTGAAGCTTTCTTT. The complete variable domain, with remaining parts taken from reference TRBV3-1 and TRBJ1-1, reads DTAVSQTPKYLVTQMGNDKSIKCEQNLGHDTMYWYKQDSKKFLKIMFSYNNKELIINETVPNRFSPKSPDKAHLNLHINSLELGDSAVYFCASRSLAGDTEAFFGQGTRLTVV.

The sample holds many counts of this clonotype. The chain employs TRBV7-2 and TRBJ1-1, with 7 nucleotides matching TRBD1. Per the germline V gene, CDR1 is SGHTA and CDR2 is FQGNSA. The CDR3 is 14 residues long. V lost 4 bases, J lost 0 bases, and 2 bases stayed unmatched. The CDR3 DNA follows: TGTGCCAGCAGCTACAGGGGTCTGAACACTGAAGCTTTCTTT. Protein sequence: CASSYRGLNTEAFF.